This T cell receptor (beta chain) was sequenced in a study of response to subunit inactivated influenza vaccine. Study observations and caveats: Every seasonal influenza vaccination brings in few new T cells, the authors suggested.

Germline CDR1 SGHDT, CDR2 YYEEEE. There are 12 residues in the CDR3. This clonotype came up a few times. Its antigen is not identified. The junction departs from the called germline gene at one end, perhaps through a read error. From the RT-PCR reads, TCRdb called clonotypes with MiXCR, one entry per CDR3 protein. The sample consists of hundreds of thousands of distinct CDR3 sequences, 10% to 15% of them appearing once. This TCR derives from a man aged 50-59 years who received an inactivated influenza vaccine. The sequencing used PBMCs from blood, collected about 6 weeks after vaccination. The chain joins TRBV5-6 to TRBJ2-7; possibly TRBD2 for D (6 bases). Here the CDR3 DNA reads TGTGCCAGCAGCTGGGGGGTAGCAAAATCGGACTTC. It yields the protein CASSWGVAKSDF.